The 4 T cell receptor beta chains given below trace back to one sample, sequenced in a study of blood T cell repertoires in COVID-19. Assay used: immunoSEQ multiplex PCR; TCRdb lists only in-frame clones, some missing. The sample records about 330,000 clones, around 90% being singletons. Sequenced input: peripheral blood. The receptors derive from a man in his thirties or forties with COVID-19, enrolled during active disease.

The rearrangement uses TRBV9 and TRBJ2-3; 13 bases match TRBD2. Germline V gene data show CDR1 as SGDLS and CDR2 as YYNGEE. The CDR3 is 14 residues long. V trimming: 4 bases; J trimming: 13 bases; junction bases outside the gene matches: 9. The chain's CDR3 is CASSTGTSGEMKYF. The CDR3 region has the DNA TGTGCCAGCAGCACCGGGACTAGCGGGGAAATGAAGTATTTT.

As to this clone: Sequence at one end of the junction differs from germline and may be a read error. The chain employs TRBV27 and TRBJ1-4, with 8 bases identical to TRBD1. CDR1 and CDR2 from the germline V gene are MNHEY and SMNVEV (reference sequence). The CDR3 contains 11 residues. CDR3 sequence (DNA): TGTGCCAGCAGTTCCCGACAGGGGAGGATTTTT. This translates into CASSSRQGRIF.

The rearrangement uses TRBV7-9 and TRBJ1-2, with D possibly being TRBD1 (6 bases). CDR3 length: 12 residues. V gave up 4 bases and J gave up 8 bases, with 11 bases separating them. Per germline, CDR1 SEHNR and CDR2 FQNEAQ (reference sequence). This CDR3 reads CASSYTGNGYTF. Written as DNA, the CDR3 is TGTGCCAGCAGCTACACAGGGAACGGCTACACCTTC. Based on the CDR3 plus reference TRBV7-9 and TRBJ1-2, the full variable domain is DTGVSQNPRHKITKRGQNVTFRCDPISEHNRLYWYRQTLGQGPEFLTYFQNEAQLEKSRLLSDRFSAERPKGSFSTLEIQRTEQGDSAMYLCASSYTGNGYTFGSGTRLTVV.

The chain has TRBV19 and TRBJ2-7, with 8 nucleotides matching TRBD1. V shed 4 bases and J 8 bases; nucleotides not matched to a gene: 19. The V gene's germline CDR1 is LNHDA and CDR2 SQIVND (reference sequence). This CDR3 has 17 residues. This chain's CDR3 is CASSTKPGTGGLMKQYF. CDR3 nucleotide sequence: TGTGCCAGTAGTACCAAACCTGGGACAGGTGGTCTTATGAAGCAGTACTTC.